The 18 T cell receptor beta chains below were found in one sample sequenced in a study of PD-L1 blockade in urothelial cancer (dated by TCRdb to the late 2010s). The library came from the immunoSEQ multiplex PCR assay. TCRdb retrieved this table from immuneACCESS and kept in-frame rearrangements only. Not all clones are present; in checked studies, unresolved V genes account for under half, and no reason is known for the remainder. In all, the sample holds 35,000 to 45,000 clones, and 75% to 95% of those were seen once. The ten largest clones capture approximately 8.8% of the sample. This material consisted of PBMCs, taken around atezolizumab (anti-PD-L1) treatment. Every receptor here comes from a man aged 70-80 years with urothelial cancer.

This rearrangement joins TRBV6-1 to TRBJ1-1; D may be TRBD1 (6 bases). CDR1 and CDR2 from the germline V gene are MNHNS and SASEGT. The CDR3 is 14 amino acids. Between the trimmed V and J ends, which lost 8 bases and 1 base, there was a span of 14 bases. The CDR3 sequence is CASQPDSSNTEAFF. DNA for the CDR3: TGTGCCAGCCAGCCGGACAGTTCGAACACTGAAGCTTTCTTT.

The CDR3, as DNA: TGCGCCAGCAGCCAAGATCCCACAGGGGGCAATGGCTACACCTTC. Translating it yields CASSQDPTGGNGYTF. The chain has TRBV4-1 and TRBJ1-2; 9 nucleotides match TRBD1. This CDR3 is built from 15 residues. V shed 0 bases and J 6 bases; nucleotides not matched to a gene: 5. Germline CDR1 reads MGHRA; CDR2 reads YSYEKL.

This chain uses TRBV5-6 with TRBJ1-1; D is undetermined. Germline lookup yields CDR1 SGHDT and CDR2 YYEEEE. The CDR3 has 13 residues. V was trimmed by 2 bases and J by 11 bases, leaving 16 bases between them. Written as DNA, the CDR3 is TGTGCCAGCAGCTTCTATTCGTCGCCTCGGGCTTTCTTT. Translated: CASSFYSSPRAFF.

The chain joins TRBV19 to TRBJ2-2, with 9 bases fitting TRBD2. The CDR3 is made up of 16 amino acids. Germline CDR1 and CDR2: LNHDA and SQIVND (reference sequence). V was clipped by 4 bases and J by 2 bases; unmatched bases: 5. CDR3 sequence: CASSTWTSVNTGELFF. The CDR3 region has the DNA TGTGCCAGTAGTACGTGGACTAGCGTAAACACCGGGGAGCTGTTTTTT.

The chain couples TRBV29-1 to TRBJ2-7; D might be TRBD2 (5 bases). V was shortened by 4 bases and J by 6 bases, with 10 bases between the two germline ends. The length of the CDR3 is 11 residues. Germline loops: CDR1 SQVTM, CDR2 ANQGSEA. The DNA for the CDR3 is TGCAGCGTTGGGTCTAGCCTCGAGCAGTACTTC. Translation: CSVGSSLEQYF.

The V gene is TRBV4-1, the J gene TRBJ2-7, with 7 bases matching TRBD2. The CDR3 has 15 residues. The germline CDR1 and CDR2 sequences are MGHRA and YSYEKL. Trimming at V came to 1 base and at J to 0 bases, leaving 3 bases not matched to a gene. CDR3 amino acids: CASSQGPSGSYEQYF. CDR3 nucleotides: TGCGCCAGCAGCCAAGGGCCTAGCGGCTCCTACGAGCAGTACTTC.

This chain connects TRBV5-6 to TRBJ2-1; no clear D gene. V lost 2 bases, J lost 2 bases, and 2 bases lay in between. This CDR3 is built from 12 residues. The V gene's germline CDR1 is SGHDT and CDR2 YYEEEE. The CDR3 loop reads CASSFAYNEQFF. The DNA for the CDR3 is TGTGCCAGCAGCTTCGCCTACAATGAGCAGTTCTTC.

This chain connects TRBV18 to TRBJ2-1, with 8 positions matching TRBD1. Germline trimming cut 7 bases from V and 7 bases from J; bases unmatched to any gene: 9. CDR3 length: 14 amino acids. The germline gives CDR1 KGHSH, CDR2 LQKENI. DNA for the CDR3: TGTGCCAGCTTCTTGGACAGGGCTACAAATGAGCAGTTCTTC. Its protein is CASFLDRATNEQFF.

This chain links TRBV14 with TRBJ1-1; D is possibly TRBD1 (6 bases). Trimming left V 5 bases short and J 5 bases short, with 18 bases between. There are 15 residues in the CDR3. Germline V gene data show CDR1 as SGHDN and CDR2 as FVKESK. The CDR3 region has the DNA TGTGCCAGCAGCAACGCCAGGGGAATAGAGACTGAAGCTTTCTTT. It translates to CASSNARGIETEAFF.

The chain carries TRBV28 and TRBJ1-5; D is perhaps TRBD1 (5 bases). CDR3 length: 14 amino acids. CDR1 and CDR2 from the germline V gene are MDHEN and SYDVKM. V was shortened by 8 bases and J by 11 bases, with 22 bases between the two germline ends. The CDR3 nucleotides are TGTGCCAGCCGCCCTGGGGAGGTATTCAGGGCCCAGCATTTT. This codes for CASRPGEVFRAQHF.

This clone was counted a few times. The rearrangement joins TRBV27 to TRBJ1-1, with D unclear. Germline loops: CDR1 MNHEY, CDR2 SMNVEV (reference sequence). The CDR3 consists of 18 residues. V dropped 3 bases and J dropped 0 bases, with 20 bases sitting between them. The DNA for the CDR3 is TGTGCCAGCAGTTTGAAGGGTCCGGGCGGGATAATGAACACTGAAGCTTTCTTT. As protein: CASSLKGPGGIMNTEAFF.

The V call is TRBV25-1, the J call TRBJ2-7; D is undetermined. The V gene's germline CDR1 is MGHDK and CDR2 SYGVNS. V shed 0 bases and J shed 1 base, with 7 bases lying between them. This CDR3 is built from 14 residues. The CDR3 here is CASSEYGGSYEQYF. The DNA of the CDR3 is TGTGCCAGCAGTGAATATGGCGGTTCCTACGAGCAGTACTTC.

The J gene is TRBJ1-2, the V gene TRBV5-1; 9 bases line up with TRBD1. V trimming: 4 bases; J trimming: 9 bases; junction bases outside the gene matches: 13. Germline V gene lookup returns CDR1 SGHRS and CDR2 YFSETQ. This CDR3 has 15 residues. For the CDR3, the DNA is TGCGCCAGCAGCGCTTATTCCGGGACAGGGAAGAGCTACACCTTC. It translates to CASSAYSGTGKSYTF.

V is TRBV2 and J is TRBJ2-5; tentatively, D is TRBD1 (5 bases). The V end was cut by 4 bases, the J end by 1 base, with 16 bases between. The CDR3 has 16 residues. Per germline, CDR1 SNHLY and CDR2 FYNNEI. This CDR3 is CASSVQGIVGQETQYF. The CDR3 coding sequence is TGTGCCAGCAGTGTGCAGGGTATTGTCGGCCAAGAGACCCAGTACTTC.

This chain uses TRBV18 with TRBJ1-1, with a possible D match to TRBD1 (6 bases). The CDR3 loop spans 15 amino acids. Germline CDR1 reads KGHSH; CDR2 reads LQKENI. V was trimmed by 1 base and J by 4 bases, leaving 13 bases between them. The CDR3 is CASSPRGPRGTEAFF. Here the CDR3 DNA reads TGTGCCAGCTCACCACGGGGGCCCCGGGGCACTGAAGCTTTCTTT.

This clone was observed a single time. V usage is TRBV7-8 and J usage is TRBJ1-4; 10 bases align to TRBD1. Trimming took 5 bases from V and 6 from J; bases not matched to a gene: 6. The CDR3 is 15 residues long. The germline V gene encodes CDR1 SGHVS and CDR2 FQNEAQ. In DNA, the CDR3 is TGTGCCAGCAGCAAGCGACAGGGGGCGCATGAAAAACTGTTTTTT. Protein product: CASSKRQGAHEKLFF.

This chain connects TRBV19 to TRBJ2-3; D ambiguous. Germline V CDR1 and CDR2: LNHDA, SQIVND (reference sequence). CDR3 length equals 14 residues. The V and J ends lost 6 bases and 1 base respectively, with 11 bases between them. The CDR3 coding sequence is TGTGCCAGTAGGATCGGTTTGGGCACAGATACGCAGTATTTT. It is translated as CASRIGLGTDTQYF.

J is TRBJ2-5 and V is TRBV7-3, with 13 positions matching TRBD2. Germline V gene sequence: CDR1 SGHTA, CDR2 FQGTGA. Trimming removed 4 bases from V and 0 bases from J; junction bases left unmatched: 11. This CDR3 contains 19 residues. The CDR3 DNA reads TGTGCCAGCAGCTCTTTAGGACTAGCGGGAGCGCAGTACCAAGAGACCCAGTACTTC. Residues: CASSSLGLAGAQYQETQYF.